In this sample, the clone carrying this T cell receptor (beta chain) turned up many times. Its matching antigen is unknown. Specified time point: longitudinal time-point 1 (baseline). The cDNA came from 5'RACE with 10-nucleotide random UMIs. Each CDR3 protein gets one entry after TCRdb re-called the 5' RACE reads with MiXCR. The sample lists some 60,000 distinct CDR3 sequences, around a tenth occurring once. This entry belongs to a study of neurological immune-mediated disorders. Study conclusions and caveats: None of the CDR3 amino acid sequences found in expanded clones was shared across subjects. This suggests that the TCR-beta repertoires were private in all groups.

The ends were cut back, 1 base at V and 10 bases at J, with 20 bases in the middle. This CDR3 is built from 16 residues. CDR1 is SGHDN and CDR2 is FVKESK in the germline V gene. The sample taken for sequencing was PBMCs. V gene TRBV14 combines with J gene TRBJ2-1, with a possible D match to TRBD2 (6 bases). The sequence was collected from a male donor with HTLV-1-associated myelopathy (HAM/TSP). In DNA, the CDR3 is TGTGCCAGCAGCCAAGTCCGGGACTCCTATCTAGACGAGCAGTTCTTC. It translates to CASSQVRDSYLDEQFF.